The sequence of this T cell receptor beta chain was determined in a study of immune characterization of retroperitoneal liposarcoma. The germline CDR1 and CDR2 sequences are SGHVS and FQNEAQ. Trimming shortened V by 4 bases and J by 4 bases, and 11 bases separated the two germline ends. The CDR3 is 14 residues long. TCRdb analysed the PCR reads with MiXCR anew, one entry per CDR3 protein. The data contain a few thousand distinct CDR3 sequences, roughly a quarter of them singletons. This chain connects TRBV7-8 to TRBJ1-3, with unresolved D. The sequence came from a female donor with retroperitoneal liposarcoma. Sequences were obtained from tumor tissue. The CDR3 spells CASSYRLRGNTIYF. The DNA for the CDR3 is TGTGCCAGCAGCTACAGACTCAGGGGAAACACCATATATTTT.